This T cell receptor beta chain was captured in a study of Ad26.COV2.S vaccination and SARS-CoV-2 variants. TCRdb's copy holds only in-frame clones and misses some; the assay was immunoSEQ multiplex PCR. The data hold around 350,000 clones, with 70% to 90% observed a single time. Stated treatment: some 20 received Ad26.COV2.S at low or high dose, single or two shots; about 5 received placebo; per-sample allocation not given. Day 63 after the first injection of vaccine or placebo was the sampling time. CDR1 and CDR2 from the germline V gene are MDHEN and SYDVKM. This CDR3 has 13 residues. Unmatched junction bases numbered 6, after V lost 7 bases and J lost 7 bases. Findings of the study overall: The authors reported substantial breadth in spike-specific CD8+ and CD4+ T cell responses after vaccination.

In regard to this clone: The antigen is unknown.

The V gene is TRBV28, the J gene TRBJ1-5, with 8 bases matching TRBD1. This clonotype originated in a person between 18 and 59 years old who received the Ad26.COV2.S COVID-19 vaccine or a placebo. The input for sequencing was peripheral blood, taken in a trial of Ad26.COV2.S vaccine versus placebo. The CDR3 DNA sequence: TGTGCCAGCACCCCAGGGGGCGGCCAGCCCCAGCATTTT. Translating gives CASTPGGGQPQHF.